A selection of T cell receptor beta chains follows, all from one sample in a study of regulatory T cells in long-lasting Graves disease. TCRdb used MiXCR to reprocess the multiplex PCR reads, holding one entry per CDR3 protein. Seen here are about 310,000 distinct CDR3 sequences, 22% observed once, and the top ten hold 56%. The sample here was peripheral blood mononuclear cells (PBMCs), taken when the disease was refractory, from a patient treated with antithyroid drugs. These receptors were taken from a female donor with Graves disease. Each CDR3 is given with its conserved first and last residue. Each record gives: J gene, clone size, V gene, D gene, CDR3 length, CDR3 DNA, CDR3 protein. The D gene is left open where the match is weak. The size entry is marked missing in some rows and otherwise reads once, few, many or a size class.

>TRBJ2-7|many|TRBV2|TRBD2|17
TGTGCCAGCCGTGTATTTCCGACTAGCGCGACTTCCTACGAGCAGTACTTC
CASRVFPTSATSYEQYF
>TRBJ2-1|few|TRBV6-1|TRBD2|14
TGTGCCAGCAGCAGCGGGAGTTGGGGACCTGAGCAGTTCTTC
CASSSGSWGPEQFF
>TRBJ2-1|.|TRBV7-9|.|14
TGTGCCTGCCTCAGCGTTGGGGTCCACAATGAGCAGTTCTTC
CACLSVGVHNEQFF
>TRBJ2-3|.|TRBV28|.|14
TGTGCCAGCAATTCACCCCGGTCCACAGATACGCAGTATTTT
CASNSPRSTDTQYF
>TRBJ2-2|few|TRBV29-1|.|14
TGCAGCGTAACTATACCAACCCACACCGGGGAGCTGTTTTTT
CSVTIPTHTGELFF
>TRBJ2-2|.|TRBV7-6|.|16
TGTGCCAGCAGCTCAGAAAGAGGTTTCGACACCGGGGAGCTGTTTTTT
CASSSERGFDTGELFF
>TRBJ2-7|.|TRBV30|.|15
TGTGCCTGGACTAAACCAAGTGAGTTCCTCTACGAGCAGTACTTC
CAWTKPSEFLYEQYF
>TRBJ1-2|many|TRBV28|TRBD1|15
TGTGCCAGCAGTTCTCACCTCGGACAGGTCTATGGCTACACCTTC
CASSSHLGQVYGYTF
>TRBJ2-1|few|TRBV7-2|TRBD1|14
TGTGCCAGCAGTTCCGGACAGGACTACAATGAGCAGTTCTTC
CASSSGQDYNEQFF
>TRBJ2-5|many|TRBV7-2|TRBD1|16
TGTGCCAGCAGACCAGCTAGACAGGGTTCGCAAGAGACCCAGTACTTC
CASRPARQGSQETQYF
>TRBJ2-7|.|TRBV5-6|.|15
TGTGCCAGCAGCTCGCCGGGCCCCGGTCGGTACGAGCAGTACTTC
CASSSPGPGRYEQYF
>TRBJ1-4|few|TRBV3-2|.|17
TGTGCCAGCAGCCCCCCCGGGGACGTCGCAACTAATGAAAAACTGTTTTTT
CASSPPGDVATNEKLFF
>TRBJ2-7|few|TRBV29-1|TRBD2|14
TGCAGCGTCGTAACTCTAGCGGGGGCGTCCGAGCAGTACTTC
CSVVTLAGASEQYF
>TRBJ2-7|few|TRBV13|.|14
TGTGCCAGCAGCGGAACTTTCCGGGGCTACGAGCAGTACTTC
CASSGTFRGYEQYF
>TRBJ2-5|.|TRBV7-2|TRBD2|20
TGTGCCAGCAGCTCGATAGGCGGGGGGGTATATAGCGGGGGGATGGAGACCCAGTACTTC
CASSSIGGGVYSGGMETQYF
>TRBJ2-5|few|TRBV6-2/TRBV6-3|TRBD2|17
TGTGCCAGCAGTACAGGGACTAGCGGAGCGAGGGTAGAGACCCAGTACTTC
CASSTGTSGARVETQYF
>TRBJ2-1|.|TRBV4-2|.|14
TGTGCCAGCAGCCAAGACGTACCGGGCAATGAGCAGTTCTTC
CASSQDVPGNEQFF
>TRBJ2-5|.|TRBV12-3/TRBV12-4|.|12
TGTGCCAGCAGTTTACCTGGGGGGACCCAGTACTTC
CASSLPGGTQYF
>TRBJ1-2|.|TRBV20-1|.|11
TGCAGTGCTACAGGGGTGGATGGCTACACCTTC
CSATGVDGYTF
>TRBJ2-1|.|TRBV6-5|.|16
TGTGCCAGCAGTTACAGCGGAGGGCTAGCAGGAGGTGAGCAGTTCTTC
CASSYSGGLAGGEQFF
>TRBJ1-6|many|TRBV9|.|14
TGTGCCAGCAGCACAACAGGACCTTATTCACCCCTCCACTTT
CASSTTGPYSPLHF
>TRBJ2-7|many|TRBV12-3/TRBV12-4|TRBD1|15
TGTGCCAGCAGCTACACCGGGACAGGCGACTACGAGCAGTACTTC
CASSYTGTGDYEQYF
>TRBJ2-7|few|TRBV15|TRBD1|16
TGTACCACCAGCGACCCGCTTCTGACAGGGAAATACGAGCAGTACTTC
CTTSDPLLTGKYEQYF
>TRBJ2-3|.|TRBV2|.|13
TGTGCCAGCAGTGTCTCCCACACAGATACGCAGTATTTT
CASSVSHTDTQYF
>TRBJ2-7|.|TRBV30|TRBD2|14
TGTGCCTGGAGTGACGGGACTAGCGAGGGCGAGCAGTACTTC
CAWSDGTSEGEQYF
>TRBJ2-2|few|TRBV6-2/TRBV6-3|TRBD2|18
TGTGCCAGCAGTTACTCTACGACTAGCGGGGGAAACACCGGGGAGCTGTTTTTT
CASSYSTTSGGNTGELFF
>TRBJ2-5|few|TRBV6-2/TRBV6-3|.|12
TGTGCCAGCAGTTACCACCGCGAGACCCAGTACTTC
CASSYHRETQYF
>TRBJ2-2|few|TRBV27|TRBD2|15
TGTGCCAGCAGCCCGCTAGCGGAGAACACCGGGGAGCTGTTTTTT
CASSPLAENTGELFF
>TRBJ2-7|few|TRBV24-1|TRBD1|14
TGTGCCACCAGTGAGGGACAGGGTGACTACGAGCAGTACTTC
CATSEGQGDYEQYF
>TRBJ1-2|few|TRBV19|.|14
TGTGCCAGTAGTATTGGCAGGGCTAACTATGGCTACACCTTC
CASSIGRANYGYTF
>TRBJ1-3|.|TRBV15|.|13
TGTGCCACCAGCAGAGAAATTTGGGACACCATATATTTT
CATSREIWDTIYF
>TRBJ1-1|many|TRBV6-9|.|15
TGTGCCAGCAGTTTTTTCGGGACCCCGAACACTGAAGCTTTCTTT
CASSFFGTPNTEAFF
>TRBJ1-2|many|TRBV6-2/TRBV6-3|.|15
TGTGCCAGCAGTTACTCAAGGAGCGGGGGCGATGGCTACACCTTC
CASSYSRSGGDGYTF
>TRBJ1-1|.|TRBV6-2/TRBV6-3|.|14
TGTGCCAGCAGTGAGACTTTCTACGACACTGAAGCTTTCTTT
CASSETFYDTEAFF
>TRBJ2-7|few|TRBV20-1|.|15
TGCAGTGCTGGAGAGATCCGGGACGGTGCCTACGAGCAGTACTTC
CSAGEIRDGAYEQYF
>TRBJ2-6|many|TRBV6-1|TRBD1|17
TGTGCCAGCAGTCAGCTGACAGGGATCGGTGGGGCCAACGTCCTGACTTTC
CASSQLTGIGGANVLTF
>TRBJ2-7|many|TRBV7-2|.|12
TGTGCCAGCAGCCCGCGGGGCGGCGAGCAGTACTTC
CASSPRGGEQYF
>TRBJ1-4|few|TRBV6-2/TRBV6-3|.|15
TGTGCCAGCAGTTTGACAGACGCAACTAATGAAAAACTGTTTTTT
CASSLTDATNEKLFF
>TRBJ1-1|few|TRBV12-5|.|13
TGTGCTAGTGGTTTTGTGGGGGGGGGCCGAGCTTTCTTT
CASGFVGGGRAFF
>TRBJ1-2|many|TRBV7-8|.|16
TGTGCCAGCAGCCCCAGCCGAGTGACAGGCATCTATGGCTACACCTTC
CASSPSRVTGIYGYTF
>TRBJ2-2|.|TRBV6-1|.|14
TGTGCCAGCACCCTGACAGGCTACACCGGGGAGCTGTTTTTT
CASTLTGYTGELFF
>TRBJ2-7|.|TRBV29-1|TRBD1|12
TGCAGCGTTGTGGGACAGGGAGTCGAGCAGTACTTC
CSVVGQGVEQYF
>TRBJ1-2|.|TRBV19|TRBD1|17
TGTGCCAGTAGTGCCCAGGGGACAGGTTATCCCTCCCATGGCTACACCTTC
CASSAQGTGYPSHGYTF
>TRBJ2-1|.|TRBV27|.|15
TGTGCCAGCAGTTTCGGCCAGGGCCCCTACAATGAGCAGTTCTTC
CASSFGQGPYNEQFF